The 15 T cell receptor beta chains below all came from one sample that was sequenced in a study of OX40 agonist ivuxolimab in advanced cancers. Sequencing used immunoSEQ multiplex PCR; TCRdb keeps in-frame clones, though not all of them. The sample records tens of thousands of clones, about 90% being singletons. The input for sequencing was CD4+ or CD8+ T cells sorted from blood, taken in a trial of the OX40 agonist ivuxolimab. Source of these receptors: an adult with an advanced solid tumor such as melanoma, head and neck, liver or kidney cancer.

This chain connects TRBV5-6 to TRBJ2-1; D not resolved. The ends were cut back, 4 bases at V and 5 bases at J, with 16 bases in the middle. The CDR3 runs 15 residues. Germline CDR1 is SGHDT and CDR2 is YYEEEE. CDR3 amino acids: CASSADVGVNNEQFF. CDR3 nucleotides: TGTGCCAGCAGCGCGGACGTGGGTGTCAACAATGAGCAGTTCTTC.

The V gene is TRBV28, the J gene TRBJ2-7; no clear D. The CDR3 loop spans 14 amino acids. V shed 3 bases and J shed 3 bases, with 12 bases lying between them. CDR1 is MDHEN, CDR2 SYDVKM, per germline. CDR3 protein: CASSFELDGYEQYF. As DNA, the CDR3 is TGTGCCAGCAGTTTCGAGTTGGACGGCTACGAGCAGTACTTC.

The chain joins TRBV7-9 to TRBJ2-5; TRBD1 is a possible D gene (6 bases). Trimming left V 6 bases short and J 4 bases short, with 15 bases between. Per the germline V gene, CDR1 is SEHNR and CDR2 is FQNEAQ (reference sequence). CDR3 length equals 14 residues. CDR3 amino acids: CASRPPLRGETQYF. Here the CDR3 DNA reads TGTGCCAGCAGACCCCCGCTCAGGGGAGAGACCCAGTACTTC.

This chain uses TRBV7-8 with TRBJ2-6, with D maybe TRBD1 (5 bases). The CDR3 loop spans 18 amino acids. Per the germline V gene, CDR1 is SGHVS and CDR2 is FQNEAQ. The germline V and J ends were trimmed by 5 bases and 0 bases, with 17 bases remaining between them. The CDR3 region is CASSLLGRPSSGANVLTF. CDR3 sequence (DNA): TGTGCCAGCAGCCTCCTGGGGCGACCGAGCTCTGGGGCCAACGTCCTGACTTTC.

CDR3: CASTEGAGGLVPYGYTF. DNA for the CDR3: TGTGCCAGCACCGAAGGAGCAGGGGGGCTTGTCCCCTATGGCTACACCTTC. The rearrangement uses TRBV11-2 and TRBJ1-2; 7 nucleotides line up with TRBD1. The CDR3 runs 17 residues. V shed 7 bases, J shed 4 bases, and the junction held 18 bases outside the gene matches. CDR1 is SGHAT, CDR2 FQNNGV, per germline.

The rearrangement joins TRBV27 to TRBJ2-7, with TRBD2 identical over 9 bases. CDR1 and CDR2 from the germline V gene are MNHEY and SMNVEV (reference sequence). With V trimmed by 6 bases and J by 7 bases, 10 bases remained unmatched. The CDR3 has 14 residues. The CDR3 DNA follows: TGTGCCAGCAGGGCTAGCGGGAATTTCGAAGAGCAGTACTTC. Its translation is CASRASGNFEEQYF.

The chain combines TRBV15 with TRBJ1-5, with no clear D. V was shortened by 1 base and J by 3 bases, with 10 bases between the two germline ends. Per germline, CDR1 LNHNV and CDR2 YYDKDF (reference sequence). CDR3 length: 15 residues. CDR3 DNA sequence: TGTGCCACCAGCAGAGTTGGGTTCCCCAATCAGCCCCAGCATTTT. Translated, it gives CATSRVGFPNQPQHF.

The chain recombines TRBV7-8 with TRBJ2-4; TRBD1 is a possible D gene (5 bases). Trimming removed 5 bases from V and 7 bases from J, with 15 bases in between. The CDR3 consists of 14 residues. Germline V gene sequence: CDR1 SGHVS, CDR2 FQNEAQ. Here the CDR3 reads CASSPQGRMNIQYF. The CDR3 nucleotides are TGTGCCAGCAGCCCTCAGGGTAGAATGAACATTCAGTACTTC.

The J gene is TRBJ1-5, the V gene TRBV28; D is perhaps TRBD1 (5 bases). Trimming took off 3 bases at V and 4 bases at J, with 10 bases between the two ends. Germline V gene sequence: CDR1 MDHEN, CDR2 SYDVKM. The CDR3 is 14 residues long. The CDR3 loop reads CASSFPRANQPQHF. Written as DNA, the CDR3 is TGTGCCAGCAGTTTCCCCAGGGCGAATCAGCCCCAGCATTTT.

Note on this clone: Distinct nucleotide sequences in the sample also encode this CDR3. The CDR3 DNA follows: TGCGCCAGCAGCCAAAACAGAGAAATGAACACTGAAGCTTTCTTT. Amino acids: CASSQNREMNTEAFF. This chain links TRBV4-3 with TRBJ1-1; D unresolved. Germline V gene sequence: CDR1 LGHNA, CDR2 YSLEER. The CDR3 extends over 15 amino acids. The ends were cut back, 2 bases at V and 0 bases at J, with 10 bases in the middle.

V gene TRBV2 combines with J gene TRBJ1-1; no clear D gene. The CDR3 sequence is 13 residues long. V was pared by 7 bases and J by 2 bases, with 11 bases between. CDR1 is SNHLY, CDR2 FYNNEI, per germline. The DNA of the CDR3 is TGTGCCAGCACCCTGAAACCAAACACTGAAGCTTTCTTT. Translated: CASTLKPNTEAFF.

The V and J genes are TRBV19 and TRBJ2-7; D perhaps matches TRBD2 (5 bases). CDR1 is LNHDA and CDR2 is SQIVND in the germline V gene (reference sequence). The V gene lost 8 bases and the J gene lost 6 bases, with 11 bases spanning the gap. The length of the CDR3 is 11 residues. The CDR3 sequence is CASGEYGEQYF. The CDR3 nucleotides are TGTGCCAGTGGGGAGTACGGCGAGCAGTACTTC.

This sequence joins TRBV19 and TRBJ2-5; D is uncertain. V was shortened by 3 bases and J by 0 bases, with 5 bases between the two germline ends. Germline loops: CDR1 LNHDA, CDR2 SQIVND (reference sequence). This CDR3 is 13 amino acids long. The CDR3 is CASSIGDQETQYF. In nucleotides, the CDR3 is TGTGCCAGTAGTATTGGAGACCAAGAGACCCAGTACTTC.

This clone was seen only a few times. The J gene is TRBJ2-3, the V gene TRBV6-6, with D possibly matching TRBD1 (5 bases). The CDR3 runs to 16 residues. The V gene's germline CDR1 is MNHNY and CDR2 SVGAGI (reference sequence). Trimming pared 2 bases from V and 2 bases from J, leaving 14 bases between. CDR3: CASSYTDRSYTDTQYF. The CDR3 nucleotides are TGTGCCAGCAGTTACACAGACAGATCCTACACAGATACGCAGTATTTT.

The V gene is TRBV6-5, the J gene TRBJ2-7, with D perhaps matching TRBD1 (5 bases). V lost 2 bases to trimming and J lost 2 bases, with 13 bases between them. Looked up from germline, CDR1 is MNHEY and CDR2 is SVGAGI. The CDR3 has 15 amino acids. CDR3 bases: TGTGCCAGCAGTTACGGGGCAGGAATTACCTACGAGCAGTACTTC. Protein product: CASSYGAGITYEQYF.